This record covers a single T cell receptor beta chain. This sample stems from a study of control samples from healthy donors and cancer patients. Data came from immunoSEQ multiplex PCR; TCRdb stores just in-frame clones and leaves some out. The table records 98,000 or so clones, roughly 83% of them present only once. V trimming: 7 bases; J trimming: 3 bases; junction bases outside the gene matches: 12. This CDR3 spans 16 amino acids. Looked up from germline, CDR1 is ENHRY and CDR2 is SYGVKD. This TCR was sampled from a woman in her 30s in good health. Sequencing was performed on blood. This chain links TRBV10-3 with TRBJ1-1; 9 bases are shared with TRBD1. CDR3 nucleotides: TGTGCCATCAATTCCCCTCAGGACAGGGGTGACACTGAAGCTTTCTTT. Residues: CAINSPQDRGDTEAFF.